This TCR beta chain was recorded in a study of identical twins. General study points: These conclusions were based on statistical analysis (cross-sectional, not following the same donors). Insertion counts were lower in abundant cord blood beta clonotypes, a trend that memory repertoires did not show.

Via MiXCR, TCRdb re-called the 5' RACE reads, giving one row per CDR3 protein. In the table there are about 520,000 distinct CDR3 sequences, less than 25% of which are singletons. In regard to this clonotype: Its antigen is not known.

V was cut by 8 bases and J by 2 bases, with 13 bases left in between. The CDR3 spans 13 residues. Germline V lookup: CDR1 KGHSH, CDR2 LQKENI. This same sample was also part of a study on T cells expressing NK-cell markers. As that study records: Seven sequenced donors out of eight were HCMV-seropositive, one seronegative. The study left the HCMV specificity of expanded NKG2C+ T cell clones unresolved.

This chain connects TRBV18 to TRBJ2-7; the D gene is possibly TRBD1 (5 bases). The source of this sequence is a young woman in good health. Sequenced sample: CD4+ T cells sorted from blood. The CDR3 nucleotides read TGTGCCAGCCTTGGTGGGGCGACCTACGAGCAGTACTTC. As protein: CASLGGATYEQYF.